The 21 T cell receptor beta chains given below trace back to one sample, sequenced in a study of blood T cells in healthy people across ages (dated by TCRdb to between 2015 and 2017). The library came from 5' RACE. The instrument given in TCRdb is Illumina HiSeq 2500. A second PCR of about 7 to 12 cycles was run with a J-beta primer mix and a sample-barcoded 5' primer. TCRdb trimmed public reads at Q25 via fastp, called clones via MiXCR and kept in-frame beta chains. Each CDR3 protein gets just one entry, which takes the most common genes and DNA from the rows behind it. The sample table shows some 750,000 distinct CDR3 sequences, and about 20% are seen once. The top ten clonotypes cover about 20% of the sample. Specimen: blood. These receptor sequences come from a man between 70 and 80 years old in good health.

As concerns this clonotype: The junction departs from germline at one end; a sequencing error may be responsible. The J gene is TRBJ2-1, the V gene TRBV6-2 or TRBV6-3; 9 bases match TRBD2. Per germline, CDR1 MNHEY and CDR2 SVGEGT. There are 13 residues in the CDR3. CDR3 nucleotide sequence: TGTGCCACTGAGACTAGCGGATACAATGAGCAGCTCTTC. Its translation: CATETSGYNEQLF.

Note on this clonotype: Germline is not matched at one junction end, which may reflect a read error. This CDR3 is CASRTGTATNNYDYTF. The DNA of the CDR3 is TGTGCCAGCAGAACCGGGACAGCTACAAATAACTATGACTACACCTTC. The chain combines TRBV12-3 or TRBV12-4 with TRBJ1-2; 7 positions match TRBD1. This CDR3 spans 16 amino acids.

CDR3 amino acids: CATSDRYRDRPLAKNIQYF. The CDR3 DNA is TGTGCCACCAGTGATCGCTACCGGGACAGACCACTAGCCAAAAACATTCAGTACTTC. This chain joins TRBV24-1 and TRBJ2-4; 7 bases fit TRBD1. With 3 bases clipped from V and 0 bases from J, the junction kept 13 bases outside the gene matches. This CDR3 contains 19 residues. From germline, CDR1 is KGHDR and CDR2 SFDVKD.

This clonotype was counted only a few times. CDR3 DNA: TGTGCCAGCAGCTTCAGTTATGGGACAGGGTCAAATGGCTACACCTTC. It specifies CASSFSYGTGSNGYTF. The chain joins TRBV11-2 to TRBJ1-2; the match to TRBD1 covers 9 bases. The CDR3 is made up of 16 amino acids. The germline gives CDR1 SGHAT, CDR2 FQNNGV. Trimming removed 3 bases from V and 6 bases from J; junction bases left unmatched: 11.

In this sample, this clonotype turned up many times. The rearrangement joins TRBV6-5 to TRBJ2-7; D is possibly TRBD2 (7 bases). CDR1 is MNHEY, CDR2 SVGAGI, per germline. The V gene lost 1 base and the J gene lost 2 bases, with 9 bases spanning the gap. The CDR3 is 14 residues long. CDR3 nucleotide sequence: TGTGCCAGCAGTTACTGGGGGGGGCCCTACGAGCAGTACTTC. Residues: CASSYWGGPYEQYF.

V and J are TRBV5-1 and TRBJ1-1; possible D gene TRBD1, 5 bases. The germline V gene encodes CDR1 SGHRS and CDR2 YFSETQ. The CDR3 spans 14 residues. The germline V and J ends were trimmed by 4 bases and 4 bases, with 14 bases remaining between them. The DNA for the CDR3 is TGCGCCAGCAGCCCCAGGTCAGGGAGCACTGAAGCTTTCTTT. It specifies CASSPRSGSTEAFF.

The rearrangement uses TRBV12-3 or TRBV12-4 and TRBJ2-2; 7 bases line up with TRBD2. The CDR3 runs 16 residues. Germline trimming cut 2 bases from V and 3 bases from J; bases unmatched to any gene: 6. The chain's CDR3 is CASSLSASGHTGELFF. The DNA for the CDR3 is TGTGCCAGCAGTTTATCGGCTAGCGGTCACACCGGGGAGCTGTTTTTT.

There are a few counts of this clonotype. The V and J genes are TRBV2 and TRBJ2-7; no reliable D call. CDR3 length: 12 residues. Trimming took 4 bases from V and 6 from J, leaving 10 bases between them. The germline CDR1 and CDR2 sequences are SNHLY and FYNNEI. The CDR3 DNA reads TGTGCCAGCAGTGGAAGTCTCACCGAGCAGTACTTC. Protein sequence: CASSGSLTEQYF.

This clonotype was observed a handful of times. This rearrangement joins TRBV6-1 to TRBJ1-1; no clear D gene. Germline V gives CDR1 MNHNS, CDR2 SASEGT. The length of the CDR3 is 13 residues. V was clipped by 11 bases and J by 0 bases, with 13 bases between them. The CDR3 DNA follows: TGTGCCGGAAGATCCTCTTTGAACACTGAAGCTTTCTTT. Its translation: CAGRSSLNTEAFF.

At least ten counts were recorded for this clonotype. The V and J genes are TRBV29-1 and TRBJ2-1; 8 nucleotides align to TRBD2. The CDR3 has 13 amino acids. CDR1 is SQVTM, CDR2 ANQGSEA, per germline. V lost 8 bases to trimming and J lost 6 bases; unmatched junction nucleotides: 9. CDR3 in amino acids: CSLAGPDSNEQFF. The CDR3 DNA reads as TGCAGCTTAGCGGGACCCGATAGCAATGAGCAGTTCTTC.

The chain uses TRBV14 and TRBJ2-7; tentatively, D is TRBD1 (6 bases). V was trimmed by 4 bases and J by 0 bases, leaving 10 bases between them. The CDR3 is 14 amino acids. CDR1 SGHDN and CDR2 FVKESK come from the germline V gene. CDR3 region: CASSRTASSYEQYV. The CDR3 region has the DNA TGTGCCAGCAGCCGGACAGCGAGCTCCTACGAGCAGTACGTC.

This clonotype was detected ten times or more. The chain joins TRBV5-1 to TRBJ2-1, with D uncertain. There are 14 residues in the CDR3. V lost 5 bases to trimming and J lost 4 bases, with 13 bases between them. The V gene's germline CDR1 is SGHRS and CDR2 YFSETQ. The CDR3 region has the DNA TGCGCCAGCAGGGGCGGTCTAGAGTACAATGAGCAGTTCTTC. It codes for CASRGGLEYNEQFF.

This clonotype was found a few times. The chain employs TRBV9 and TRBJ1-3; D gene uncertain. The V end was cut by 3 bases, the J end by 0 bases, with 10 bases between. CDR1 SGDLS and CDR2 YYNGEE come from the germline V gene. This CDR3 has 15 residues. DNA of the CDR3: TGTGCCAGCAGCGACCAACAGAGCTCTGGAAACACCATATATTTT. Translation: CASSDQQSSGNTIYF.

This clonotype has ten or more counts. The CDR3 protein is CASRPNGGGYNEQFF. CDR3 DNA sequence: TGTGCCAGCAGACCGAACGGCGGAGGGTACAATGAGCAGTTCTTC. The chain uses TRBV5-7 and TRBJ2-1; tentative D call: TRBD2 (6 bases). TRBV5-7 is assigned to the ORF class and has an uncertain function. This CDR3 region has 15 residues. Trimming removed 5 bases at V and 4 bases at J, with 16 bases between.

This sequence joins TRBV28 and TRBJ1-2; D is ambiguous. The V end was cut by 2 bases, the J end by 8 bases, with 15 bases between. This CDR3 spans 14 amino acids. Germline assignment: CDR1 MDHEN and CDR2 SYDVKM. CDR3 region: CASSLVYPHDGYTF. CDR3 DNA sequence: TGTGCCAGCAGTTTAGTTTATCCGCATGACGGCTACACCTTC.

The rearrangement uses TRBV29-1 and TRBJ1-1; 7 nucleotides line up with TRBD1. Germline values: CDR1 SQVTM, CDR2 ANQGSEA. This CDR3 is 13 amino acids long. Trimming took 3 bases from V and 1 from J; bases not matched to a gene: 2. DNA of the CDR3: TGCAGCGTTGAGCAGGGGGGGAACACTGAAGCTTTCTTT. Residues: CSVEQGGNTEAFF.

This clonotype was observed many times. The rearrangement uses TRBV3-1 and TRBJ1-4; D remains unclear. V dropped 0 bases and J dropped 6 bases, with 8 bases sitting between them. Per the germline V gene, CDR1 is LGHDT and CDR2 is YNNKEL (reference sequence). This CDR3 spans 14 amino acids. CDR3 residues: CASSQEVSDEKLFF. In nucleotides, the CDR3 is TGTGCCAGCAGCCAAGAGGTCTCGGATGAAAAACTGTTTTTT.

At least ten counts were recorded for this clonotype. The chain is built from TRBV6-6 and TRBJ2-1, with 8 bases fitting TRBD1. The V gene end was trimmed by 2 bases and the J gene end by 1 base; junction bases not matched to a gene: 13. CDR1 and CDR2 from the germline V gene are MNHNY and SVGAGI (reference sequence). CDR3 length: 19 amino acids. This CDR3 reads CASSYPPFAGGASYNEQFF. The CDR3 region has the DNA TGTGCCAGCAGTTACCCCCCCTTTGCAGGGGGCGCTTCCTACAATGAGCAGTTCTTC.

This clonotype has only a few counts. V gene TRBV27 combines with J gene TRBJ2-5, with D unresolved. The germline V and J ends were trimmed by 11 bases and 2 bases, with 18 bases remaining between them. Germline values: CDR1 MNHEY, CDR2 SMNVEV (reference sequence). CDR3 length: 14 amino acids. The CDR3, as DNA: TGTGCCCCCAGACCGGACGGGTGTCAAGAGACCCAGTACTTC. Residues: CAPRPDGCQETQYF.

DNA of the CDR3: TGTGCCAGCTGGCCAGGGGTCACCGGGGAGCTGTTTTTT. Its translation is CASWPGVTGELFF. The V call is TRBV6-2 or TRBV6-3, the J call TRBJ2-2, with a tentative D call TRBD1 (6 bases). Germline V lookup: CDR1 MNHEY, CDR2 SVGEGT. V shed 8 bases and J shed 4 bases, with 11 bases lying between them. This CDR3 has 13 residues.

J is TRBJ1-5 and V is TRBV3-1; tentative D call: TRBD1 (6 bases). Trimming pared 6 bases from V and 6 bases from J, leaving 15 bases between. Germline-derived CDR1 and CDR2 are LGHDT and YNNKEL (reference sequence). The CDR3 length is 14 residues. The CDR3 nucleotides read TGTGCCAGCAGTGAAGCAGGGGTAAGTCAGCCCCAGCATTTT. It yields the protein CASSEAGVSQPQHF.